This T cell receptor beta chain came from a study of blood T cell repertoires in COVID-19. Sequencing was performed with immunoSEQ multiplex PCR; in TCRdb, only in-frame clones are kept and a portion is missing. The sample consists of approximately 100,000 clones, 70% to 85% of them appearing once. The germline V gene encodes CDR1 SEHNR and CDR2 FQNEAQ (reference sequence). CDR3 size: 18 residues. Deletions cut 4 bases from V and 7 bases from J, with 25 bases between. Sequenced: peripheral blood. This TCR was sampled from a woman older than 75 with active or convalescent COVID-19. This chain joins TRBV7-9 and TRBJ2-2; D is possibly TRBD2 (6 bases). In DNA form, the CDR3 reads TGTGCCAGCAGCTCGCCAAAGGGCGGGATAGCGACGGGCGGGGAGCTGTTTTTT. Amino acid sequence: CASSSPKGGIATGGELFF.